One TCR beta chain is described in this entry. What it binds is not known. While unrecorded immune exposures were likely, the donors were nominally healthy when sampled. From germline, CDR1 is SGDLS and CDR2 YYNGEE. There are 16 residues in the CDR3. With 3 bases clipped from V and 10 bases from J, the junction kept 12 bases outside the gene matches. The entry originates in a study of cytomegalovirus exposure and HLA in healthy donors. Researchers ran the PCR with 60 Vbeta and 13 Jbeta primers. Here immunoSEQ multiplex PCR was the method, and the copy in TCRdb shows in-frame clones only, minus some. The sample carries about 160,000 clones, 75% to 90% recorded once. Study-wide results and limits: Later analysis placed DRB1 highest and HLA-C lowest in TCR association rates, which differed by HLA locus. With further analysis later on, most CMV-associated TCR beta chains appeared HLA-restricted. Three chains linked to CMV were shown in vitro to be specific for CMV antigens.

The receptor's source is a man aged 45-60 years in good health and CMV-seropositive. Sequenced material: PBMCs. The chain has TRBV9 and TRBJ2-1; 11 nucleotides line up with TRBD1. The CDR3 is CASSAPGQGVSSEQFF. The CDR3 region has the DNA TGTGCCAGCAGCGCCCCGGGACAGGGGGTGTCTTCGGAGCAGTTCTTC.